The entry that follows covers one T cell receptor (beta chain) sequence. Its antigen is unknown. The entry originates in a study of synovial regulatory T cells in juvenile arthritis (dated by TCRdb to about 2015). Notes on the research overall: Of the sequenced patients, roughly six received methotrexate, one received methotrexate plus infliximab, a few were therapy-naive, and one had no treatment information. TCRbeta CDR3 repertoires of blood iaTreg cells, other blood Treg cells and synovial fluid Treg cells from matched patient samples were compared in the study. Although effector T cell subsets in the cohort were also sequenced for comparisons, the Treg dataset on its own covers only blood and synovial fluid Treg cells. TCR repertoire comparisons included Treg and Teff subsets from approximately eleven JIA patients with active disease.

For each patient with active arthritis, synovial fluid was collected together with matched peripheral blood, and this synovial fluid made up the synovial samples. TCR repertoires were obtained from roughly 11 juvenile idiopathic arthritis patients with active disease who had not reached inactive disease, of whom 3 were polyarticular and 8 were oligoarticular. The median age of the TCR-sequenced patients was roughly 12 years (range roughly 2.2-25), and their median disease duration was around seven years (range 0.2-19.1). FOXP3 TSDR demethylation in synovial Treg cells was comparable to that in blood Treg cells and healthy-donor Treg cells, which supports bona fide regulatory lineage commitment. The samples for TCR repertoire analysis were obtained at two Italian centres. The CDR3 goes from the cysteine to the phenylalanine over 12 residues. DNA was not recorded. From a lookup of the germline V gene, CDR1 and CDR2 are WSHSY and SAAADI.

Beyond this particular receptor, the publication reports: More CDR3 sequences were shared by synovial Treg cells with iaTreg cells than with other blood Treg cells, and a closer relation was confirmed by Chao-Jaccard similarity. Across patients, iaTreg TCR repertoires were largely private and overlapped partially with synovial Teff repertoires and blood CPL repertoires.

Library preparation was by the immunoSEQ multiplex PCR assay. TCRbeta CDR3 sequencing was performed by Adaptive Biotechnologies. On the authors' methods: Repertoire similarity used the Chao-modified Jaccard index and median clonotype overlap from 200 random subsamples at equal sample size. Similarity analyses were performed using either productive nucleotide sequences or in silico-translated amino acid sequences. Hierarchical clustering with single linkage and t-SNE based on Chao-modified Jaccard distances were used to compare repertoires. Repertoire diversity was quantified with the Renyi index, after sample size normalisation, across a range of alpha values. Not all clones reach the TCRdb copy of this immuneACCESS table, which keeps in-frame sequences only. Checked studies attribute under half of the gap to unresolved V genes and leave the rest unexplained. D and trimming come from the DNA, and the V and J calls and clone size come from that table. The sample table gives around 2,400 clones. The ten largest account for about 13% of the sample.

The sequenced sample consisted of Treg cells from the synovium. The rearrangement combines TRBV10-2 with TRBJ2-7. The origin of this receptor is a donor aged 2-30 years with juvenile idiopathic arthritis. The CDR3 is CASRGISYEQYF.